A single T cell receptor beta chain is shown here with its context. Germline lookup yields CDR1 MDHEN and CDR2 SYDVKM. V was pared by 3 bases and J by 2 bases, with 11 bases between. This CDR3 is 14 amino acids long. This sample was included in a study of blood T cell repertoires in COVID-19. The repertoire was sequenced with immunoSEQ multiplex PCR; TCRdb's copy has only in-frame clones and lacks some. Of 200,000 to 250,000 clones detected, about 80% appear once; the ten largest clones hold about 7.8%. Sequenced sample: peripheral blood. The chain links TRBV28 to TRBJ2-7; unclear D gene. This sequence originates from an elderly woman with COVID-19, enrolled during active disease. CDR3 protein: CASSFLSETYEQYF. The CDR3 nucleotides read TGTGCCAGCAGTTTTTTATCCGAGACCTACGAGCAGTACTTC. Full variable domain (outside the CDR3, taken from reference TRBV28 and TRBJ2-7): DVKVTQSSRYLVKRTGEKVFLECVQDMDHENMFWYRQDPGLGLRLIYFSYDVKMKEKGDIPEGYSVSREKKERFSLILESASTNQTSMYLCASSFLSETYEQYFGPGTRLTVT.